What follows is one TCR beta chain and its context. The data stem from a study of blood T cell repertoires in COVID-19. Study details: The United States, Italy and Spain were the sources of the acute and convalescent COVID-19 samples.

Original data processing: Reference gene primer amplification in the assay estimated nucleated cell counts. TCRdb keeps only in-frame clones here, not all; method: immunoSEQ multiplex PCR. From that table come the V and J calls and clone size; the DNA was used to work out D and trimming. This sample has some 380,000 clones; roughly 90% occur once, and the top ten carry 6.5% to 8%. CDR1 is SGHDT, CDR2 YYEEEE, per germline. There are 12 residues in the CDR3. V dropped 4 bases and J dropped 9 bases, with 8 bases sitting between them. This TCR came from a man between 18 and 29 years old with active or convalescent COVID-19. The chain uses TRBV5-6 and TRBJ1-6; no clear D. Sequenced sample: peripheral blood. The CDR3, as DNA: TGTGCCAGCAGCACAAACAGTTCACCCCTCCACTTT. Residues: CASSTNSSPLHF.